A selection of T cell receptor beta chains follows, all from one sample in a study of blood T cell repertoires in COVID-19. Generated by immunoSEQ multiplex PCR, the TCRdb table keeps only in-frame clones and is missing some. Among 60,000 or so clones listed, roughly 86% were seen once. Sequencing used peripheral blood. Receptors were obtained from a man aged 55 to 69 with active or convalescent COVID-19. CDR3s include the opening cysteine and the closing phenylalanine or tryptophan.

cdr3_aa: CSVGDRTYEQYF; v_call: TRBV29-1; j_call: TRBJ2-7
cdr3_aa: CASSAQLAGGRDEQFF; v_call: TRBV9; j_call: TRBJ2-1
cdr3_aa: CASITQAGGYGGYTF; v_call: TRBV7-9; j_call: TRBJ1-2
cdr3_aa: CAWSGTSGYNEQFF; v_call: TRBV30; j_call: TRBJ2-1
cdr3_aa: CASSQVKAGGPGEQYF; v_call: TRBV3-1/TRBV3-2; j_call: TRBJ2-7
cdr3_aa: CASSLIGGGTYNEQFF; v_call: TRBV7-8; j_call: TRBJ2-1
cdr3_aa: CAGGYSNSNQPQHF; v_call: TRBV7-9; j_call: TRBJ1-5
cdr3_aa: CASSIAGTTGWNSPLHF; v_call: TRBV19; j_call: TRBJ1-6
cdr3_aa: CATSGDSVGNTIYF; v_call: TRBV15; j_call: TRBJ1-3
cdr3_aa: CASSPGDRVGEKLFF; v_call: TRBV5-1; j_call: TRBJ1-4
cdr3_aa: CASSSGRAVDKETQYF; v_call: TRBV5-1; j_call: TRBJ2-5
cdr3_aa: CASSLRGSSNQPQHF; v_call: TRBV5-6; j_call: TRBJ1-5
cdr3_aa: CASSMNRGGNQPQHF; v_call: TRBV19; j_call: TRBJ1-5
cdr3_aa: CASSSRGGKLGTGGPYEQYF; v_call: TRBV4-1; j_call: TRBJ2-7
cdr3_aa: CASSVGPGGPTGNTIYF; v_call: TRBV9; j_call: TRBJ1-3
cdr3_aa: CASSPQGGNGYTF; v_call: TRBV7-3; j_call: TRBJ1-2
cdr3_aa: CASSINYREGPRNRYEQYF; v_call: TRBV19; j_call: TRBJ2-7
cdr3_aa: CASSMRTGNTGELFF; v_call: TRBV19; j_call: TRBJ2-2
cdr3_aa: CASSFGGGSIAKNIQYF; v_call: TRBV7-2; j_call: TRBJ2-4
cdr3_aa: CASSYRRDNQPQHF; v_call: TRBV6-5; j_call: TRBJ1-5
cdr3_aa: CASAEGPAGQPQHF; v_call: TRBV9; j_call: TRBJ1-5
cdr3_aa: CASSPSGSTYSEQFF; v_call: TRBV7-2; j_call: TRBJ2-1
cdr3_aa: CASSITGGNTDTQYF; v_call: TRBV11-2; j_call: TRBJ2-3
cdr3_aa: CAISDLQGAIAPLHF; v_call: TRBV10-3; j_call: TRBJ1-6
cdr3_aa: CASSSSGGASYEQYF; v_call: TRBV5-4; j_call: TRBJ2-7
cdr3_aa: CASSDRDSADTQYF; v_call: TRBV19; j_call: TRBJ2-3
cdr3_aa: CASSYRDFDTEAFF; v_call: TRBV6-5; j_call: TRBJ1-1
cdr3_aa: CASSPPGTGGAYSNQPQHF; v_call: TRBV18; j_call: TRBJ1-5
cdr3_aa: CAWSADRGTLETEAFF; v_call: TRBV30; j_call: TRBJ1-1
cdr3_aa: CASSNNNEGYGYTF; v_call: TRBV27; j_call: TRBJ1-2
cdr3_aa: CASGTGGGQPQHF; v_call: TRBV6-6; j_call: TRBJ1-5
cdr3_aa: CASSTGGPYNEQFF; v_call: TRBV6-5; j_call: TRBJ2-1
cdr3_aa: CASSPYGVYPLNF; v_call: TRBV18; j_call: TRBJ2-4
cdr3_aa: CASRLAGASGELFF; v_call: TRBV6-5; j_call: TRBJ2-2
cdr3_aa: CASSLAGVGGQETQYF; v_call: TRBV7-2; j_call: TRBJ2-5
cdr3_aa: CASSQQTGGSYEQYF; v_call: TRBV18; j_call: TRBJ2-7
cdr3_aa: CASSFSDRAGGNTIYF; v_call: TRBV28; j_call: TRBJ1-3
cdr3_aa: CSAQRSGELFF; v_call: TRBV20-1; j_call: TRBJ2-2
cdr3_aa: CATSEGTGGIETQYF; v_call: TRBV24-1; j_call: TRBJ2-5
cdr3_aa: CASSLAGFSGANVLTF; v_call: TRBV5-1; j_call: TRBJ2-6
cdr3_aa: CASATGDGANVLTF; v_call: TRBV5-1; j_call: TRBJ2-6
cdr3_aa: CASRKNSVGGEQFF; v_call: TRBV5-1; j_call: TRBJ2-1
cdr3_aa: CSVERGRAFNEQFF; v_call: TRBV29-1; j_call: TRBJ2-1
cdr3_aa: CASRPTSGSRGEQFF; v_call: TRBV2; j_call: TRBJ2-1
cdr3_aa: CASRLGTGPDLYYNEQFF; v_call: TRBV12-2; j_call: TRBJ2-1
cdr3_aa: CASSLGLAGTYTQYF; v_call: TRBV7-2; j_call: TRBJ2-3
cdr3_aa: CASRAGTSGTNEQFF; v_call: TRBV19; j_call: TRBJ2-1
cdr3_aa: CASSRGQGNYGYTF; v_call: TRBV5-1; j_call: TRBJ1-2
cdr3_aa: CASSRPGGRFEQYF; v_call: TRBV4-1; j_call: TRBJ2-7
cdr3_aa: CASSGRPGQGVGNEQFF; v_call: TRBV2; j_call: TRBJ2-1
cdr3_aa: CSAAVDTEAFF; v_call: TRBV20-1; j_call: TRBJ1-1
cdr3_aa: CAWDGTGNTEAFF; v_call: TRBV30; j_call: TRBJ1-1
cdr3_aa: CASSLDTYEQYF; v_call: TRBV5-1; j_call: TRBJ2-7
cdr3_aa: CATSGTAGNTIYF; v_call: TRBV10-1; j_call: TRBJ1-3
cdr3_aa: CAISEGGRGYTF; v_call: TRBV10-3; j_call: TRBJ1-2
cdr3_aa: CASSPQGADSPLHF; v_call: TRBV5-1; j_call: TRBJ1-6
cdr3_aa: CASTNTGTGFYEQYF; v_call: TRBV19; j_call: TRBJ2-7
cdr3_aa: CASSPLSHRVVDTQYF; v_call: TRBV11-2; j_call: TRBJ2-3
cdr3_aa: CASSQSGGSYEQYF; v_call: TRBV16; j_call: TRBJ2-7
cdr3_aa: CASRVGGIGTGELFF; v_call: TRBV4-3; j_call: TRBJ2-2